This T cell receptor (beta chain) was identified in a study of cytomegalovirus exposure and HLA in healthy donors. Germline-derived CDR1 and CDR2 are SGDLS and YYNGEE. V gave up 0 bases and J gave up 4 bases; unmatched junction bases: 8. This CDR3 is built from 17 residues. About this clone: Its target is unknown.

The PCR had 60 Vbeta and 13 Jbeta primers. Generated by immunoSEQ multiplex PCR, the TCRdb table keeps only in-frame clones and is missing some. The table records under 130,000 clones, around 65% of them present only once. Study-level findings and limits: A later analysis linked a missense DCLRE1C variant to TCR beta V- and J-gene trimming. Follow-up analysis found HLA locus-dependent TCR association rates, highest for DRB1 and lowest for HLA-C.

The receptor was isolated from a woman aged 50 to 60 in good health and CMV-seronegative. Sequenced: PBMCs. J is TRBJ2-5 and V is TRBV9; 11 nucleotides line up with TRBD2. The CDR3 protein is CASSVGSSGRARETQYF. In nucleotides, the CDR3 is TGTGCCAGCAGCGTAGGCAGTAGCGGGAGGGCCCGAGAGACCCAGTACTTC.